The sequence of this TCR beta chain was determined in a study of control samples from healthy donors and cancer patients. TCRdb keeps only in-frame clones here, not all; method: immunoSEQ multiplex PCR. This sample carries about 96,000 clones, approximately 93% of them seen once, and the ten largest clones take around 8.5%. Germline V lookup: CDR1 MNHEY, CDR2 SMNVEV (reference sequence). Trimming at V came to 4 bases and at J to 2 bases, leaving 4 bases not matched to a gene. This CDR3 has 14 residues. The chain is built from TRBV27 and TRBJ1-1; 7 positions agree with TRBD1. Sequencing was done on a sample of blood. The receptor was isolated from a man younger than 35 in good health. The CDR3 here is CASSSGQVNTEAFF. The CDR3 nucleotides read TGTGCCAGCAGTTCTGGACAGGTTAACACTGAAGCTTTCTTT.